The 10 T cell receptor beta chains in this list originate from one sample, sequenced in a study of monozygotic twins with inflammatory bowel disease. TCRdb re-called the 5' RACE reads and shows each CDR3 protein once, DNA omitted. The listing contains under 150,000 distinct CDR3 sequences. Sequenced: blood. Receptor source: a human donor with ulcerative colitis or Crohn's disease, or a healthy co-twin of an affected twin (not recorded which).

V is TRBV18 and J is TRBJ2-6; TCRdb's D gene call, TRBD1, goes unchecked for lack of DNA. CDR3 length equals 15 residues. CDR1 is KGHSH, CDR2 LQKENI, per germline. CDR3 sequence: CASSPDRAGANVLTF.

The rearrangement joins TRBV7-3 to TRBJ2-6. The CDR3 contains 15 residues. Germline CDR1 reads SGHTA; CDR2 reads FQGTGA. The CDR3 reads CASSQRNSGANVLTF.

The chain has TRBV6-1 and TRBJ1-4. Germline CDR1 reads MNHNS; CDR2 reads SASEGT. The CDR3 length is 15 residues. CDR3 in amino acids: CASTLRGLTGEKLFF.

CDR3 residues: CARGEYSSKQFF. V and J are TRBV25-1 and TRBJ2-1. The CDR3 loop spans 12 amino acids. Germline CDR1 is MGHDK and CDR2 is SYGVNS.

The chain carries TRBV12-3 or TRBV12-4 and TRBJ1-6; TCRdb's D gene call, TRBD1, goes unchecked for lack of DNA. The CDR3 loop spans 14 amino acids. The CDR3 loop is CASSLGPGRLPLHF.

The chain combines TRBV7-2 with TRBJ2-2; the D gene TCRdb calls, TRBD1, cannot be checked with no DNA. CDR3 length: 14 residues. CDR1 and CDR2 (germline): SGHTA, FQGNSA. The CDR3 here is CASSRDTYTGELFF.

The chain carries TRBV7-9 and TRBJ2-1; TCRdb gives TRBD1 as the D gene, but with no DNA this cannot be confirmed. The length of the CDR3 is 15 residues. The germline gives CDR1 SEHNR, CDR2 FQNEAQ (reference sequence). CDR3 sequence: CASSLFGDVYNEQFF.

The rearrangement uses TRBV7-2 and TRBJ1-5. This CDR3 is built from 15 residues. The V gene's germline CDR1 is SGHTA and CDR2 FQGNSA. CDR3 residues: CASSLVGISNQPQHF.

The chain employs TRBV4-2 and TRBJ2-3; TCRdb's assignment of TRBD2 cannot be checked, as there is no DNA. The CDR3 length is 19 residues. Germline V gives CDR1 LGHNA, CDR2 YNFKEQ. CDR3 residues: CASSEEPTSGLPSTDTQYF.

V usage is TRBV20-1 and J usage is TRBJ2-4; absent DNA, TCRdb's TRBD1 call cannot be checked. Germline V lookup: CDR1 DFQATT, CDR2 SNEGSKA (reference sequence). The CDR3 sequence is 16 residues long. CDR3 amino acids: CSASSPGTGAKNIQYF.